This T cell receptor (beta chain) was captured by sequencing in a study of Graves' ophthalmopathy and Graves' hyperthyroidism (dated by TCRdb to 2016 to 2019). For context, the study as a whole: Peripheral blood was collected at initial diagnosis, prior to any treatment. The study used TCR beta repertoire signatures to distinguish Graves' ophthalmopathy from Graves' hyperthyroidism and to predict progression to ophthalmopathy. In total, 135 blood samples were TCR-sequenced: around 42 ophthalmopathy, some 75 hyperthyroidism and 17 hyperthyroidism-to-ophthalmopathy patients. A discovery set of more than 90 patients (around 45 ophthalmopathy, 60 or so stable hyperthyroidism) was enrolled to explore V-J signatures distinguishing ophthalmopathy from hyperthyroidism. For independent validation, a separate cohort was made up of some 18 hyperthyroidism patients plus 17 patients who later progressed from hyperthyroidism to ophthalmopathy. In 6 or 7 hyperthyroidism patients, T-cell repertoires of thyroid tissue and blood were compared. After sampling, hyperthyroidism patients received methimazole starting at 30 mg daily, and ophthalmopathy patients received high-dose intravenous methylprednisolone. The 75 to 100 discovery patients were randomly split 7:3 into training and test sets.

General study outcomes and caveats: Sample size was not statistically predetermined, and group allocation was not concealed from the investigators. Most of the expanded thyroid clonotypes with a frequency above 0.001 were also detected in blood, and it was suggested that the thyroid immune response may be reflected by blood repertoires. In validation, the model predicted ophthalmopathy progression with over 60% sensitivity and roughly 78% specificity; some 13 predicted patients were CT-confirmed with GO in a median of around 6 months. The 13-signature model separated ophthalmopathy from stable hyperthyroidism with 85% to 90% sensitivity and approximately 83% specificity in cross-validation, and 80%/75% in the test set.

TCR beta CDR3 regions were amplified from RNA transcripts for repertoire sequencing. The first round of RT-PCR was done with HTBI primers and the Qiagen OneStep RT-PCR kit, and was followed by a second round of multiplex PCR, then size selection and purification. The libraries underwent paired-end sequencing with 100 bp reads on an Illumina HiSeq2000. Regarding the original processing steps: SOAPnuke was used to process the reads, throwing out any read that had adapters, had uncalled bases, had a mean Phred below 15, or lacked an exact constant-primer or identifier match. COPE v1.2.5 was used to merge high-quality paired reads. Unique nucleotide sequences were defined as clonotypes and aligned to IMGT TRB V, D and J references using MiTCR v1.1. The analysis was limited to V-J combinations with a frequency above 0.0001, which together covered 99% to 99.2% of repertoires. For each V-J combination, a TCR clonal expansion and chaos score was defined as the ratio of F50 clonal expansion to chaos observed in the TCRdist matrix. Welch's t-statistics and random forest were used to reduce the features to 10 to 15 V-J combinations, which were then used as input to a naive Bayes classifier. The Morisita-Horn index was used to measure how similar the thyroid and blood repertoires were. TCRdb trimmed the raw reads at Q25, called clones with MiXCR and kept productive beta chains. Each entry is one CDR3 protein sequence, shown with its most common DNA and genes. These V and J calls derive from TCRdb rather than the authors' analysis. Counted in this sample were about 620,000 distinct CDR3 sequences; 22% of them appeared once. The ten biggest clones cover about 6.6% of the sample.

A patient counted as having stable hyperthyroidism if there was no progression to ophthalmopathy within 18 months of follow-up. Hyperthyroidism patients were newly diagnosed, with disease duration under 2 months, and aged 18 to 65 years. Patients with other autoimmune diseases, uncontrolled infections, pregnancy or lactation were excluded from the study. Clinical symptoms, serum thyroxine, TRAb, thyroid ultrasound and orbital computed tomography were used for diagnosis. PBMCs were isolated from about 10 ml of fresh peripheral blood by Ficoll-Paque density gradient centrifugation. Total RNA was extracted with Trizol reagent and quality-checked on an Agilent 2100 Bioanalyzer. Inclusive of the bounding cysteine and phenylalanine, the CDR3 is 11 residues long. Just the 33-base CDR3 DNA is kept, in frame starting at base 1. CDR1 SNHLY and CDR2 FYNNEI were looked up in the germline V gene. The trim is 8 bases for V and 7 bases for J, with a gap of 11 bases between the germline ends.

This clonotype appeared many times. The clone's antigen remains unknown. No base-level quality is on record; no much larger clone is a single base apart. The chain employs TRBV2 and TRBJ1-2; TRBD1 is a possible D gene, resting on 5 matching bases. The clonotype was recovered from a young woman with stable Graves' hyperthyroidism. Some clones in this sample may be carry-over from other donors' samples. Donor details come from another sample of the same person, matched by shared clones. The sequenced sample consisted of peripheral blood. The nucleotides are TGTGCCAGCGGAAAGGGGCTTGGCTACACCTTC. Its translation reads: CASGKGLGYTF.